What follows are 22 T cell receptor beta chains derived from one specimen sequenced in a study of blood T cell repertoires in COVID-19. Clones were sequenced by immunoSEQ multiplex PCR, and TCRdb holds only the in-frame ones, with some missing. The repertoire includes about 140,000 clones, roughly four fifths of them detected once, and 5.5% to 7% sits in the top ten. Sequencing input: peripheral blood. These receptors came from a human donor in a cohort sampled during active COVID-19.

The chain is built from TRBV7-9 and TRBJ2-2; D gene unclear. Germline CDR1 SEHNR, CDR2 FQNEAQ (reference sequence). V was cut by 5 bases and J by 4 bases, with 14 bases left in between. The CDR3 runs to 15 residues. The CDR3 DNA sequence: TGTGCCAGCAGCAGAGATATAGCTGGCACCGGGGAGCTGTTTTTT. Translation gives CASSRDIAGTGELFF.

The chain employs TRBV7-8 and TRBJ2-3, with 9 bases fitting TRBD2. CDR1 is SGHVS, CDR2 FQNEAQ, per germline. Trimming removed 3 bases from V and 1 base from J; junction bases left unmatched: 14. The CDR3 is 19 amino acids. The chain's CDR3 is CASSFKVAGAPTGTDTQYF. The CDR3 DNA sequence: TGTGCCAGCAGCTTCAAGGTAGCGGGGGCCCCGACCGGCACAGATACGCAGTATTTT.

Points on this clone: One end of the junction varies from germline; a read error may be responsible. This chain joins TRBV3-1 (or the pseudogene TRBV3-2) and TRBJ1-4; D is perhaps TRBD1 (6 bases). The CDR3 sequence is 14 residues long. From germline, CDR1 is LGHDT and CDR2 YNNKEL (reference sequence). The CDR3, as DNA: TGTGCCAGCCGCCAGGGGCAGGGTACTGAAAAACTGTTTTTT. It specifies CASRQGQGTEKLFF.

The CDR3 nucleotides are TGTGCCTGGAGTCTAGAAAGGACAGGGGGCGATAATTCACCCCTCCACTTT. Translated: CAWSLERTGGDNSPLHF. The chain couples TRBV30 to TRBJ1-6, with 11 bases identical to TRBD1. Germline CDR1 reads GTSNPN; CDR2 reads SVGIG (reference sequence). The V gene end was trimmed by 2 bases and the J gene end by 5 bases; junction bases not matched to a gene: 8. This CDR3 is built from 17 residues.

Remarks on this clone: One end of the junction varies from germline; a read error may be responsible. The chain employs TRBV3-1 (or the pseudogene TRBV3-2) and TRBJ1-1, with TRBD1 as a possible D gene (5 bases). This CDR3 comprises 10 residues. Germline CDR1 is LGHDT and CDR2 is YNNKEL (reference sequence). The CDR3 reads CASSPRLQDF. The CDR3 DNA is TGTGCCAGCAGCCCTCGTTTACAGGATTTT.

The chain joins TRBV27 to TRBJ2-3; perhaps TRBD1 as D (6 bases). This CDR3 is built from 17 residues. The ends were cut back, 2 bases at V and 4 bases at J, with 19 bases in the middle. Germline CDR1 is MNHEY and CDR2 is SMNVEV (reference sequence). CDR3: CASSLGVRGPGADTQYF. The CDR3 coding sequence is TGTGCCAGCAGTTTAGGGGTCAGGGGACCCGGGGCAGATACGCAGTATTTT.

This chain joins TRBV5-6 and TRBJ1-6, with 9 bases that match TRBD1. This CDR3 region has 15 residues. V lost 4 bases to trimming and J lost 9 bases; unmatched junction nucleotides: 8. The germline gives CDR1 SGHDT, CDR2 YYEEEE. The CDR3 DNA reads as TGTGCCAGCAGCGCACAGGGGGCGCGAAGTTCACCCCTCCACTTT. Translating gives CASSAQGARSSPLHF.

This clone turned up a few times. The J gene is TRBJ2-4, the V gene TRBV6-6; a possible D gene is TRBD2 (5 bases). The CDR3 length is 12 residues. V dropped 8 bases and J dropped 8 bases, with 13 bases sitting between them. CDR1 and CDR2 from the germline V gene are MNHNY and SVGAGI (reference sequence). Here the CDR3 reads CASGLPLDIQYF. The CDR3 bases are TGTGCCAGCGGACTCCCGTTAGACATTCAGTACTTC.

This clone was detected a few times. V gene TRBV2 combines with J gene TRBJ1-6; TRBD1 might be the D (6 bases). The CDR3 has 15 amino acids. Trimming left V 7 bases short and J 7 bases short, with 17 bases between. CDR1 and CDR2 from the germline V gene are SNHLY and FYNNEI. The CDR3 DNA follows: TGTGCCAGCAAGTCCCGAAGGACAGAAAATTCACCCCTCCACTTT. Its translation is CASKSRRTENSPLHF. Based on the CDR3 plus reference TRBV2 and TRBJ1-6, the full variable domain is EPEVTQTPSHQVTQMGQEVILRCVPISNHLYFYWYRQILGQKVEFLVSFYNNEISEKSEIFDDQFSVERPDGSNFTLKIRSTKLEDSAMYFCASKSRRTENSPLHFGNGTRLTVT.

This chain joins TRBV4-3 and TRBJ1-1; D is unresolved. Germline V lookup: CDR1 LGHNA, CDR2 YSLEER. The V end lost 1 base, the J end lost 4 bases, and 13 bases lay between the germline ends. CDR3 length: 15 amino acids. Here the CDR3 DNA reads TGCGCCAGCAGCCAAGGGGAGACCCGAACCACTGAAGCTTTCTTT. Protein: CASSQGETRTTEAFF.

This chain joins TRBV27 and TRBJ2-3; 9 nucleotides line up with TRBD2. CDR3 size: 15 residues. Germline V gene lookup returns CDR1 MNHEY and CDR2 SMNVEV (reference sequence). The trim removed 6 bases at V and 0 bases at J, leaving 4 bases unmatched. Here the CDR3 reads CASREAGGSTDTQYF. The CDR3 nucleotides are TGTGCCAGCAGGGAAGCGGGGGGTAGCACAGATACGCAGTATTTT.

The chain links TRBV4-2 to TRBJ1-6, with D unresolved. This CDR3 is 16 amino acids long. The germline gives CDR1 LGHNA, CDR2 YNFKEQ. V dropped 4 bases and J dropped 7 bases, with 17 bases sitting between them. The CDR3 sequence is CASSPTRGLPNSPLHF. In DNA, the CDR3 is TGTGCCAGCAGCCCCACCCGTGGCTTGCCCAATTCACCCCTCCACTTT.

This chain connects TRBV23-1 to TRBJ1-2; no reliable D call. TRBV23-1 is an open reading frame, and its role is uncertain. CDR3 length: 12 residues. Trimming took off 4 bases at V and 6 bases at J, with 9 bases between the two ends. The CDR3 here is CASSRVDNGYTF. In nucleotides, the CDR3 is TGCGCCAGCAGTCGGGTAGACAATGGCTACACCTTC.

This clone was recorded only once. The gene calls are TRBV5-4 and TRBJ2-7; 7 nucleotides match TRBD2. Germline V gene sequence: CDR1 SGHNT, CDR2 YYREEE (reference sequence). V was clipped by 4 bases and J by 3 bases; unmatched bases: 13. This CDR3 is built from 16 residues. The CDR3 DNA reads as TGTGCCAGCAGCCTGGGGGGGGTAGTTCCCGGCTACGAGCAGTACTTC. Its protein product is CASSLGGVVPGYEQYF.

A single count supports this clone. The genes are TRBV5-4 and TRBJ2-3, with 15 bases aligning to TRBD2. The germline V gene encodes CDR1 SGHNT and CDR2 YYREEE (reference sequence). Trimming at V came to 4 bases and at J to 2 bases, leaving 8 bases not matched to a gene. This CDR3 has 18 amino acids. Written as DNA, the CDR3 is TGTGCCAGCAGCGAACCGGGACTAGCGGGGGGATACACAGATACGCAGTATTTT. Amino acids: CASSEPGLAGGYTDTQYF.

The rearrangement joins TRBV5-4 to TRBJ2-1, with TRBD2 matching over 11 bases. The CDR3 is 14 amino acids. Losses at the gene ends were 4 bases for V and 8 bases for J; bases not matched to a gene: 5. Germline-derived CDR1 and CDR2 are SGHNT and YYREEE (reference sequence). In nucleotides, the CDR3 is TGTGCCAGCAGCGTAGCGGGGGGGCGTGATGAGCAGTTCTTC. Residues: CASSVAGGRDEQFF. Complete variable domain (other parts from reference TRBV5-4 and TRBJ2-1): ETGVTQSPTHLIKTRGQQVTLRCSSQSGHNTVSWYQQALGQGPQFIFQYYREEENGRGNFPPRFSGLQFPNYSSELNVNALELDDSALYLCASSVAGGRDEQFFGPGTRLTVL.

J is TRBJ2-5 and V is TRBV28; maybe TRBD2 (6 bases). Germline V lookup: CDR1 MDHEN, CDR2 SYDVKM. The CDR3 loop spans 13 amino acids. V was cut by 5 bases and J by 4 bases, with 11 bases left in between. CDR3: CASSLGTGETQYF. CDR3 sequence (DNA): TGTGCCAGCAGTCTCGGGACTGGAGAGACCCAGTACTTC.

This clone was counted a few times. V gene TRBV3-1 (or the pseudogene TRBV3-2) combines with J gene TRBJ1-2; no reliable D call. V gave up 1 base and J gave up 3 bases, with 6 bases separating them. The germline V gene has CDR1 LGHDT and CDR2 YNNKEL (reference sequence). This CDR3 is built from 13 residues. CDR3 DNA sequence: TGTGCCAGCAGCCAAGGCGTCTACTATGGCTACACCTTC. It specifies CASSQGVYYGYTF.

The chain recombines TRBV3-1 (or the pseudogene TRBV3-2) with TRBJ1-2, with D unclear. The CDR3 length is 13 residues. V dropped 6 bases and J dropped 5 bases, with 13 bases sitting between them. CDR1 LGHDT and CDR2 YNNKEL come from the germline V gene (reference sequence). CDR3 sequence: CASRHGPGYGYTF. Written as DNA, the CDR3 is TGTGCCAGCAGACACGGCCCGGGGTATGGCTACACCTTC.

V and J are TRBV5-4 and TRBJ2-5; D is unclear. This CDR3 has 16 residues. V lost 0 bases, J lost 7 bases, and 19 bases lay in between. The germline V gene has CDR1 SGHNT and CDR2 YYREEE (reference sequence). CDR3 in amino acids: CASSLANTLSLGTQYF. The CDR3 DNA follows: TGTGCCAGCAGCTTGGCCAATACACTAAGTTTAGGGACCCAGTACTTC.

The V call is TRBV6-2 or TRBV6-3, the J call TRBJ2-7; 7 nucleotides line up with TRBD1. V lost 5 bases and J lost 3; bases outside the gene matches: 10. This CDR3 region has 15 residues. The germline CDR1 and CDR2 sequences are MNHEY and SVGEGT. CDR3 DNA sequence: TGTGCCAGCAGTCACCGGGACAGAGGATTCTACGAGCAGTACTTC. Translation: CASSHRDRGFYEQYF.

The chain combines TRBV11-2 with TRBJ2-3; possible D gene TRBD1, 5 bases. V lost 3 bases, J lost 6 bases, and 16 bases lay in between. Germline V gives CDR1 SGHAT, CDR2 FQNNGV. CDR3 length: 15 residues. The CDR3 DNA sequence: TGTGCCAGCAGCTTCGGTAATCAGGGAACCGATACGCAGTATTTT. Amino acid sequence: CASSFGNQGTDTQYF.